This T cell receptor beta chain was retrieved from a study of T cell repertoires in cytomegalovirus infection. Overall study findings and caveats: Accumulated public TCR beta family frequency recognized individuals carrying CMV together with the relevant HLA.

This clonotype showed up many times. Antigen: not known. From germline, CDR1 is SGHTA and CDR2 FQGNSA. The V and J ends lost 5 bases and 4 bases respectively, with 15 bases between them. The CDR3 spans 15 residues. TCRdb called the reads again in MiXCR, with one record for every CDR3 protein. Altogether hundreds of thousands of distinct CDR3 sequences are present, 9.5% being singletons, with the ten largest covering around 4.1%. The TCR originated in a human donor in good health (CMV status not recorded). Some clones in this sample may be carry-over from other donors' samples. The chain joins TRBV7-2 to TRBJ2-1, with D possibly matching TRBD2 (7 bases). Sequenced: PBMCs. The CDR3 sequence: CASSPWGGPYNEQFF. Written as DNA, the CDR3 is TGTGCCAGCAGCCCCTGGGGGGGGCCATACAATGAGCAGTTCTTC.